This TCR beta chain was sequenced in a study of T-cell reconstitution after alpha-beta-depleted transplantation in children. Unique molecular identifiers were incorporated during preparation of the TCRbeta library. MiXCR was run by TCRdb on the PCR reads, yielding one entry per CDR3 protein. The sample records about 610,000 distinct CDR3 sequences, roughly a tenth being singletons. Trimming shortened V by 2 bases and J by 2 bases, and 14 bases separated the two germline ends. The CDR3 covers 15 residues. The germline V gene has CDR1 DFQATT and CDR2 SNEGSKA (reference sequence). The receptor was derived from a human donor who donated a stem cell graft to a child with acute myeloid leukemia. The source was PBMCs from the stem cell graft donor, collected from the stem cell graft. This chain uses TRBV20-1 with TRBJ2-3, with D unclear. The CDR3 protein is CSARSTGQLTDTQYF. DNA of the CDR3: TGCAGTGCTAGAAGTACCGGTCAGCTCACAGATACGCAGTATTTT.